These 28 T cell receptor beta chains share one sample of origin, sequenced in a study of somatic mutations in cytotoxic T cells in rheumatoid arthritis. TCRdb's copy holds only in-frame clones and misses some; the assay was immunoSEQ multiplex PCR. This table holds 30,000 to 45,000 clones, under 85% found once. The sample comprised CD8+ T cells sorted from blood. These receptors all stem from a man aged 40-50 years in good health.

The V call is TRBV7-8, the J call TRBJ1-5; no reliable D call. The CDR3 extends over 16 amino acids. Germline values: CDR1 SGHVS, CDR2 FQNEAQ. V was cut by 1 base and J by 0 bases, with 10 bases left in between. The CDR3 here is CASSLENRFSNQPQHF. The CDR3 nucleotides are TGTGCCAGCAGCTTAGAGAACAGATTTAGCAATCAGCCCCAGCATTTT.

The V and J genes are TRBV2 and TRBJ2-7; 10 nucleotides match TRBD1. V shed 7 bases, J shed 1 base, and the junction held 7 bases outside the gene matches. The CDR3 extends over 15 amino acids. Germline CDR1 reads SNHLY; CDR2 reads FYNNEI. This chain's CDR3 is CASTLDRGWSYEQYF. In nucleotides, the CDR3 is TGTGCCAGCACCCTGGACAGGGGGTGGTCCTACGAGCAGTACTTC.

The chain is built from TRBV6-5 and TRBJ1-5, with D unresolved. Germline V gene sequence: CDR1 MNHEY, CDR2 SVGAGI. V lost 0 bases and J 4 bases, leaving 10 bases between the germline ends. This CDR3 is 15 amino acids long. CDR3 sequence: CASSYSSIPNQPQHF. In DNA, the CDR3 is TGTGCCAGCAGTTACTCGAGTATACCTAATCAGCCCCAGCATTTT.

The rearrangement links TRBV6-5 to TRBJ2-2, with 9 bases matching TRBD2. The CDR3 contains 15 residues. Germline-derived CDR1 and CDR2 are MNHEY and SVGAGI. J lost 4 bases, V lost 6 bases, and 6 bases had no gene match. CDR3 DNA sequence: TGTGCCAGCAGCCTTAGCGGGAGACTCACCGGGGAGCTGTTTTTT. Its translation is CASSLSGRLTGELFF.

The CDR3 loop reads CASSEGPKVLAGSYEQYF. The CDR3 DNA sequence: TGTGCCAGCAGTGAGGGGCCTAAGGTATTAGCGGGATCATACGAGCAGTACTTC. V usage is TRBV27 and J usage is TRBJ2-7, with 8 bases aligning to TRBD2. The junction had 19 bases not matched to a gene; V was cut back by 5 bases and J by 4 bases. The CDR3 spans 18 residues. The germline gives CDR1 MNHEY, CDR2 SMNVEV (reference sequence).

V is TRBV27 and J is TRBJ2-1; 7 bases are a match to TRBD1. J lost 4 bases, V lost 3 bases, and 6 bases had no gene match. The CDR3 loop spans 15 amino acids. CDR1 is MNHEY and CDR2 is SMNVEV in the germline V gene (reference sequence). CDR3 sequence reads: CASSFGTEVYNEQFF. In nucleotides, the CDR3 is TGTGCCAGCAGTTTCGGGACAGAAGTTTACAATGAGCAGTTCTTC.

The chain uses TRBV4-1 and TRBJ2-7, with 11 bases fitting TRBD1. Unmatched junction bases numbered 4, after V lost 0 bases and J lost 3 bases. Germline values: CDR1 MGHRA, CDR2 YSYEKL. The CDR3 totals 16 residues. The CDR3 loop is CASSQDTGTGGYEQYF. DNA for the CDR3: TGCGCCAGCAGCCAAGATACGGGGACAGGGGGCTACGAGCAGTACTTC.

V usage is TRBV15 and J usage is TRBJ2-2; the match to TRBD2 covers 8 bases. Germline V gene data show CDR1 as LNHNV and CDR2 as YYDKDF (reference sequence). This CDR3 has 17 residues. Germline trimming cut 4 bases from V and 1 base from J; bases unmatched to any gene: 8. CDR3: CATSKPPGLENTGELFF. The DNA for the CDR3 is TGTGCCACCAGCAAACCTCCGGGACTAGAGAACACCGGGGAGCTGTTTTTT.

The chain joins TRBV2 to TRBJ2-2, with TRBD1 matching 9 bases. Trimming removed 11 bases from V and 2 bases from J; junction bases left unmatched: 9. This CDR3 spans 15 amino acids. Germline CDR1 and CDR2: SNHLY and FYNNEI. CDR3 region: CAGGGTGPNTGELFF. CDR3 coding DNA: TGTGCCGGAGGGGGGACAGGGCCCAACACCGGGGAGCTGTTTTTT. Looking up the rest from reference TRBV2 and TRBJ2-2 gives the full variable domain: EPEVTQTPSHQVTQMGQEVILRCVPISNHLYFYWYRQILGQKVEFLVSFYNNEISEKSEIFDDQFSVERPDGSNFTLKIRSTKLEDSAMYFCAGGGTGPNTGELFFGEGSRLTVL.

The chain couples TRBV12-1 to TRBJ1-5; the DNA was not used to check the table's D call, TRBD1. TRBV12-1 counts as a pseudogene. The CDR3 spans 17 residues. CDR3 bases: TGTGCCAGCAGCTTCACCGACAGGCGCTATAGCAATCAGCCCCAGCATTTT. Its protein is CASSFTDRRYSNQPQHF.

The rearrangement uses TRBV2 and TRBJ2-3; perhaps TRBD2 as D (5 bases). Germline assignment: CDR1 SNHLY and CDR2 FYNNEI. V gave up 3 bases and J gave up 4 bases, with 17 bases separating them. CDR3 length: 16 amino acids. The CDR3 sequence is CASSERGPRGADTQYF. DNA of the CDR3: TGTGCCAGCAGTGAGAGAGGGCCAAGAGGCGCAGATACGCAGTATTTT.

The chain employs TRBV30 and TRBJ2-5; maybe TRBD2 (5 bases). Trimming stripped 5 bases from V and 2 bases from J, with 15 bases between. Germline CDR1 GTSNPN, CDR2 SVGIG (reference sequence). CDR3 length: 14 amino acids. CDR3 nucleotides: TGTGCCTGGGGGGATGGCGGGCTTCAAGAGACCCAGTACTTC. This gives the protein CAWGDGGLQETQYF.

This rearrangement joins TRBV27 to TRBJ2-5; 13 bases match TRBD2. The V and J ends lost 5 bases and 1 base, in that order; junction bases with no gene match: 10. The CDR3 is 18 amino acids. Germline loops: CDR1 MNHEY, CDR2 SMNVEV (reference sequence). CDR3 nucleotide sequence: TGTGCCAGCAGTCACTACCCACTAGCGGGAGGGCCCCAAGAGACCCAGTACTTC. This translates into CASSHYPLAGGPQETQYF.

The V gene is TRBV7-3, the J gene TRBJ2-7, with D unresolved. Germline lookup yields CDR1 SGHTA and CDR2 FQGTGA. V lost 5 bases, J lost 4 bases, and 15 bases lay in between. CDR3 length: 14 residues. This CDR3 reads CASSLKDGVYEQYF. The CDR3 nucleotides read TGTGCCAGCAGCCTCAAAGATGGGGTTTACGAGCAGTACTTC.

The chain joins TRBV9 to TRBJ2-3, with a tentative D call TRBD1 (5 bases). Germline lookup yields CDR1 SGDLS and CDR2 YYNGEE. CDR3 length equals 12 residues. Trimming removed 7 bases from V and 3 bases from J, with 9 bases in between. The CDR3 sequence: CASEGETDTQYF. The CDR3 region has the DNA TGTGCCAGCGAAGGGGAAACAGATACGCAGTATTTT.

The chain links TRBV29-1 to TRBJ2-1, with a tentative D call TRBD2 (6 bases). V dropped 2 bases and J dropped 7 bases, with 15 bases sitting between them. The CDR3 has 14 amino acids. Per the germline V gene, CDR1 is SQVTM and CDR2 is ANQGSEA. The CDR3 DNA reads as TGCAGCGTTGAAAGTAGCGGTACGGGGAATGAGCAGTTCTTC. Residues: CSVESSGTGNEQFF.

This clone was detected once. The rearrangement uses TRBV5-4 and TRBJ2-7, with 7 bases fitting TRBD2. There are 14 residues in the CDR3. V shed 4 bases, J shed 5 bases, and the junction held 9 bases outside the gene matches. Germline V CDR1 and CDR2: SGHNT, YYREEE (reference sequence). The CDR3 DNA reads TGTGCCAGCAGCCCTACAGCGGGACCGGACGAGCAGTACTTC. Amino acids: CASSPTAGPDEQYF.

The chain links TRBV11-3 to TRBJ2-1; TRBD2 matches at 13 bases. V lost 0 bases to trimming and J lost 0 bases; unmatched junction nucleotides: 5. Germline V gene data show CDR1 as SGHNT and CDR2 as YENEEA. This CDR3 spans 19 amino acids. The DNA of the CDR3 is TGTGCCAGCAGCTTAGATGGGACTAGCGGGGACAGCTCCTACAATGAGCAGTTCTTC. It yields the protein CASSLDGTSGDSSYNEQFF. The whole variable domain, filled in from reference TRBV11-3 and TRBJ2-1, reads EAGVVQSPRYKIIEKKQPVAFWCNPISGHNTLYWYLQNLGQGPELLIRYENEEAVDDSQLPKDRFSAERLKGVDSTLKIQPAELGDSAVYLCASSLDGTSGDSSYNEQFFGPGTRLTVL.

The V and J genes are TRBV2 and TRBJ1-4, with D possibly TRBD1 on 6 matching bases. This CDR3 is 15 amino acids long. V lost 8 bases to trimming and J lost 2 bases, with 15 bases between them. Germline V gives CDR1 SNHLY, CDR2 FYNNEI. This chain's CDR3 is CASQPGVATNEKLFF. CDR3 nucleotides: TGTGCCAGCCAGCCAGGGGTGGCTACTAATGAAAAACTGTTTTTT. The full variable domain, completed using reference TRBV2 and TRBJ1-4, is EPEVTQTPSHQVTQMGQEVILRCVPISNHLYFYWYRQILGQKVEFLVSFYNNEISEKSEIFDDQFSVERPDGSNFTLKIRSTKLEDSAMYFCASQPGVATNEKLFFGSGTQLSVL.

This clone appeared a few times. The gene calls are TRBV4-2 and TRBJ2-7, with D unresolved. From germline, CDR1 is LGHNA and CDR2 YNFKEQ. The V end was cut by 0 bases, the J end by 3 bases, with 6 bases between. This CDR3 has 13 residues. The CDR3: CASSQDLNYEQYF. The CDR3 DNA is TGTGCCAGCAGCCAAGACTTGAACTACGAGCAGTACTTC.

The rearrangement links TRBV4-1 to TRBJ2-7, with D hard to call. With 2 bases removed from V and 3 bases from J, the gap between germline ends came to 14 bases. CDR1 is MGHRA, CDR2 YSYEKL, per germline. The CDR3 has 15 amino acids. DNA of the CDR3: TGCGCCAGCAGCCAACTATTAGCTCCCGGCTACGAGCAGTACTTC. It codes for CASSQLLAPGYEQYF.

This chain connects TRBV27 to TRBJ2-2, with TRBD1 as a possible D gene (6 bases). Per germline, CDR1 MNHEY and CDR2 SMNVEV (reference sequence). The CDR3 consists of 13 residues. The ends were cut back, 4 bases at V and 5 bases at J, with 8 bases in the middle. The CDR3, as DNA: TGTGCCAGCAGTTACAGGGCTACCGGGGAGCTGTTTTTT. This encodes CASSYRATGELFF.

This chain links TRBV7-6 with TRBJ1-1; D ambiguous. Trimming cost V 4 bases and J 8 bases, with 17 bases left between them. The CDR3 is 14 residues long. Germline values: CDR1 SGHVS, CDR2 FNYEAQ. CDR3 nucleotides: TGTGCCAGCAGCTCCCCTAATTTTACGGGAGAAGCTTTCTTT. Translation gives CASSSPNFTGEAFF.

The V gene is TRBV11-3, the J gene TRBJ2-1; no definite D call. CDR1 and CDR2 from the germline V gene are SGHNT and YENEEA. Trimming removed 4 bases from V and 8 bases from J, with 9 bases in between. The CDR3 runs 12 residues. CDR3 residues: CASSSMRDEQFF. The CDR3 nucleotides read TGTGCCAGCAGCTCGATGCGAGATGAGCAGTTCTTC.

V and J are TRBV2 and TRBJ1-2; 9 nucleotides line up with TRBD1. From germline, CDR1 is SNHLY and CDR2 FYNNEI. The trim removed 4 bases at V and 6 bases at J, leaving 6 bases unmatched. The CDR3 covers 14 residues. The CDR3 loop reads CASSGTGQGDGYTF. CDR3 nucleotide sequence: TGTGCCAGCAGTGGGACGGGACAGGGTGATGGCTACACCTTC.

This clone was observed a handful of times. Different DNA sequences within this sample yield the same CDR3. The genes are TRBV11-2 and TRBJ2-7, with a tentative D call TRBD2 (6 bases). The CDR3 consists of 13 residues. Germline CDR1 is SGHAT and CDR2 is FQNNGV. The V end was cut by 4 bases, the J end by 2 bases, with 9 bases between. The CDR3 nucleotides read TGTGCCAGCAGCTGGGGCGGGACCTACGAGCAGTACTTC. It specifies CASSWGGTYEQYF.

The rearrangement uses TRBV7-6 and TRBJ2-7, with 11 bases aligning to TRBD2. This CDR3 is 15 amino acids long. Germline assignment: CDR1 SGHVS and CDR2 FNYEAQ. Trimming cost V 1 base and J 3 bases; bases outside gene matches: 2. The DNA for the CDR3 is TGTGCCAGCAGCTTAGGGACTAGCGGGTACTACGAGCAGTACTTC. Its protein is CASSLGTSGYYEQYF.

This clone was seen only a few times. The chain employs TRBV27 and TRBJ2-1, with no clear D. Deletions cut 0 bases from V and 8 bases from J, with 2 bases between. Germline CDR1 and CDR2: MNHEY and SMNVEV (reference sequence). The CDR3 is made up of 11 amino acids. As DNA, the CDR3 is TGTGCCAGCAGTTTATCGGATGAGCAGTTCTTC. The encoded protein is CASSLSDEQFF.